This T cell receptor (beta chain) came from a study of CD8 T cells in Susac syndrome. After removal of 0 bases from V and 6 bases from J, the junction contained 0 bases not matched to a gene. The germline V gene encodes CDR1 LNHNV and CDR2 YYDKDF (reference sequence). CDR3 length: 15 amino acids. Random-hexamer reverse transcription was applied to about 0.5 to 1 ug RNA. A single record per CDR3 protein comes from TCRdb applying MiXCR to the immunoSEQ multiplex PCR reads. The sample yields about 150,000 distinct CDR3 sequences, around 95% seen once. The receptor was derived from a human donor with multiple sclerosis. The material sequenced was CD8+ T cells from PBMCs. The chain couples TRBV15 to TRBJ2-1; 12 nucleotides agree with TRBD2. Here the CDR3 reads CATSRELAGGNEQFF. DNA of the CDR3: TGTGCCACCAGCAGAGAACTAGCGGGAGGCAATGAGCAGTTCTTC.